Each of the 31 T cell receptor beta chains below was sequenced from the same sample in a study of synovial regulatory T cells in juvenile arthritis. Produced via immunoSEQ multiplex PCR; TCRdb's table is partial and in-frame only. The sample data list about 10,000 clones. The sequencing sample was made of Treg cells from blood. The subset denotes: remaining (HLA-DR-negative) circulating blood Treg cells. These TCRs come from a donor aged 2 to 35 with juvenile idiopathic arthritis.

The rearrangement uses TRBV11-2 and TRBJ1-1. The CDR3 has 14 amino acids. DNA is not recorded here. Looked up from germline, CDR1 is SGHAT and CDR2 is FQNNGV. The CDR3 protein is CASSFSGENTEAFF.

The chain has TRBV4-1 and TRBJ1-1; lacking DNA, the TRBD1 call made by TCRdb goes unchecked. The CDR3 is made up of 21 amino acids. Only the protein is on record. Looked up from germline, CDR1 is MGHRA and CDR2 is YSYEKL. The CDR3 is CASSQDSGDRGFSWMNTEAFF.

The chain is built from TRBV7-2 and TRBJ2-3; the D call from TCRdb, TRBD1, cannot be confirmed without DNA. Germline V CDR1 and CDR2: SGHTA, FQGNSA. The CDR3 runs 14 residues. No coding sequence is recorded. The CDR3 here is CASSLSRDTDTQYF.

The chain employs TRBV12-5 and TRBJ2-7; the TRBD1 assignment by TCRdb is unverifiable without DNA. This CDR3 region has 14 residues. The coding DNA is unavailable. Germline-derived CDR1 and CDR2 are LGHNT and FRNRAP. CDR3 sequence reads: CASGLVPDTYEQYF. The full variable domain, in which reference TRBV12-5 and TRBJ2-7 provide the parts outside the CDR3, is DARVTQTPRHKVTEMGQEVTMRCQPILGHNTVFWYRQTMMQGLELLAYFRNRAPLDDSGMPKDRFSAEMPDATLATLKIQPSEPRDSAVYFCASGLVPDTYEQYFGPGTRLTVT.

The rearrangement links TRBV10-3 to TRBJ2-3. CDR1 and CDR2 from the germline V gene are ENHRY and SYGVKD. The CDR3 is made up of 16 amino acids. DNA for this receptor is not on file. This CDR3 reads CAISESPSLSTDTQYF.

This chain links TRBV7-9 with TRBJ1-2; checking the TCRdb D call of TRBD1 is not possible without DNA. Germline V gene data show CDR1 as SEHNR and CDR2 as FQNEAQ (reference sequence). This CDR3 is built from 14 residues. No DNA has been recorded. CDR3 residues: CASSLITGAHGYTF.

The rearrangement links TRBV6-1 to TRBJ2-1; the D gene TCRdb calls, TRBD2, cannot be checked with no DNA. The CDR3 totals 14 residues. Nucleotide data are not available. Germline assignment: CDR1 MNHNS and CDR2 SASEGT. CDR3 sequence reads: CASKLAGGGNEQFF.

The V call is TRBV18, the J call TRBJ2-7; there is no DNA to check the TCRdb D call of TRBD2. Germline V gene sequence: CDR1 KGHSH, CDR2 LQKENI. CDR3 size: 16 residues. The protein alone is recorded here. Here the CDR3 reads CASSPQLAGGPGEQYF.

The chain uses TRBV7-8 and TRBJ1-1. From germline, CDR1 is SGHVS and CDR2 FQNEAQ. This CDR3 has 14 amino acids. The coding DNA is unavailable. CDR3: CASSLKDRGVEAFF. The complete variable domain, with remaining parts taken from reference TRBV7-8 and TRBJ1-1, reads GAGVSQSPRYKVAKRGQDVALRCDPISGHVSLFWYQQALGQGPEFLTYFQNEAQLDKSGLPSDRFFAERPEGSVSTLKIQRTQQEDSAVYLCASSLKDRGVEAFFGQGTRLTVV.

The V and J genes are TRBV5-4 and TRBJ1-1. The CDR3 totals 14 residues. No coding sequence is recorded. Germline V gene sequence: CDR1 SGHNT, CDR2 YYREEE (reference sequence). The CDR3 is CASSSPFRNTEAFF. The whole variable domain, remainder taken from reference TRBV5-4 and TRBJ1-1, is ETGVTQSPTHLIKTRGQQVTLRCSSQSGHNTVSWYQQALGQGPQFIFQYYREEENGRGNFPPRFSGLQFPNYSSELNVNALELDDSALYLCASSSPFRNTEAFFGQGTRLTVV.

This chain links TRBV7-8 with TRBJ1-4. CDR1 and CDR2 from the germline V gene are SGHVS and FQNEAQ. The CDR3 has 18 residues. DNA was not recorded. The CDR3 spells CASSPRAGGLGTNEKLFF.

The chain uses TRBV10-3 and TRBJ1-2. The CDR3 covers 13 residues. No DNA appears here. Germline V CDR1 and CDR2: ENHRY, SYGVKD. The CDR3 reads CAISEGINYGYTF.

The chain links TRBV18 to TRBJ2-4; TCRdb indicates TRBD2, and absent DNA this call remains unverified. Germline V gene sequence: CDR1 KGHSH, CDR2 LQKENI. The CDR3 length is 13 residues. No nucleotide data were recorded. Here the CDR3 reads CASSPGGENIQYF.

The CDR3 loop reads CASSIHGSEQFF. The chain recombines TRBV7-8 with TRBJ2-1; TCRdb indicates TRBD2, and absent DNA this call remains unverified. The CDR3 loop spans 12 amino acids. DNA for this receptor is not on file. Germline assignment: CDR1 SGHVS and CDR2 FQNEAQ.

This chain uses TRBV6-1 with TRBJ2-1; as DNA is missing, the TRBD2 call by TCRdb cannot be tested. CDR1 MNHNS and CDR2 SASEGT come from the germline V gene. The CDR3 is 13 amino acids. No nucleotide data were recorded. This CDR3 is CASSTIAGYEQFF.

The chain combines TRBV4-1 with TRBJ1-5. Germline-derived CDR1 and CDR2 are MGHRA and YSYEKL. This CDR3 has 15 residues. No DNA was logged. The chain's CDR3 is CASSQDVRGGQPQHF.

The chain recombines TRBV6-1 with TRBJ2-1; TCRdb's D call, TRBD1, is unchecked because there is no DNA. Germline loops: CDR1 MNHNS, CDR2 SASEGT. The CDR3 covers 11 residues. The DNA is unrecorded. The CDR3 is CASSDRYEQFF.

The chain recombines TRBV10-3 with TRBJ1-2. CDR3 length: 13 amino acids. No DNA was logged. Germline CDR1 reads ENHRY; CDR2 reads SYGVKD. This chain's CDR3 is CAISEGGNYGYTF.

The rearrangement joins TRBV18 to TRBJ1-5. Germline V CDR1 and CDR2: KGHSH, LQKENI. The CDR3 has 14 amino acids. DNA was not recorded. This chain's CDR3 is CASSPQDSNQPQHF.

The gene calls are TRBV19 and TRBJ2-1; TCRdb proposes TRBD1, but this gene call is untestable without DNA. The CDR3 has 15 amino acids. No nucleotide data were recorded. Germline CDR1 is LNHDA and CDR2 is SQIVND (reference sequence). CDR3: CASSVGTRLYNEQFF. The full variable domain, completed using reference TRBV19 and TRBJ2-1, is DGGITQSPKYLFRKEGQNVTLSCEQNLNHDAMYWYRQDPGQGLRLIYYSQIVNDFQKGDIAEGYSVSREKKESFPLTVTSAQKNPTAFYLCASSVGTRLYNEQFFGPGTRLTVL.

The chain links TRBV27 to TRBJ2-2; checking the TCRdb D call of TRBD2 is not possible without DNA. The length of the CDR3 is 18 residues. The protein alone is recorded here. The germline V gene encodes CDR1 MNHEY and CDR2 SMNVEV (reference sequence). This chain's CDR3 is CASTRLGTSGSVPGELFF.

CDR3 sequence reads: CASSLRDGRNTDTQYF. The rearrangement links TRBV11-3 to TRBJ2-3. Per the germline V gene, CDR1 is SGHNT and CDR2 is YENEEA. The CDR3 length is 16 residues. No DNA sequence is on record.

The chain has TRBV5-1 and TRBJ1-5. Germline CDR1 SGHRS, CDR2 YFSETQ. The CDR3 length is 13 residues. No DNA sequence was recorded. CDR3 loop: CASSRGINQPQHF. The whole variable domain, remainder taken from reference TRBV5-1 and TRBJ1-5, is KAGVTQTPRYLIKTRGQQVTLSCSPISGHRSVSWYQQTPGQGLQFLFEYFSETQRNKGNFPGRFSGRQFSNSRSEMNVSTLELGDSALYLCASSRGINQPQHFGDGTRLSIL.

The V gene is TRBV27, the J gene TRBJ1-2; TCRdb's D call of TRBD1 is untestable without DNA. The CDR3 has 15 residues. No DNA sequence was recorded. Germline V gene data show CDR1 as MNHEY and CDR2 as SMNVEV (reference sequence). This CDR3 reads CASSSGQGFLYGYTF.

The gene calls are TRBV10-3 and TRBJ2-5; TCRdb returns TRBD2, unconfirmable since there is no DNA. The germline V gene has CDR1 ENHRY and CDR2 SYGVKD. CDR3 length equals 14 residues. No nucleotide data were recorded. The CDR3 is CATSTSGRVETQYF.

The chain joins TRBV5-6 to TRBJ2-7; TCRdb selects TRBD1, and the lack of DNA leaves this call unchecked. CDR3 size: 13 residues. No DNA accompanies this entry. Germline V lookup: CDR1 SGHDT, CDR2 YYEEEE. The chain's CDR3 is CASIQQGAHEQYF.

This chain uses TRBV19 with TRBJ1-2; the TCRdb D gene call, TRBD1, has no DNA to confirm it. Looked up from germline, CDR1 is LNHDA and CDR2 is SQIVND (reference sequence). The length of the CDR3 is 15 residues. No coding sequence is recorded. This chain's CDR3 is CASSADRGLNYGYTF.

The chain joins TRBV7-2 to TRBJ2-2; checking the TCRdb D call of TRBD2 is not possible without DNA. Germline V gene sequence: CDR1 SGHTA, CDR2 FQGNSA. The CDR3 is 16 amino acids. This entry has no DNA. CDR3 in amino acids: CASSLAPGLLSGELFF.

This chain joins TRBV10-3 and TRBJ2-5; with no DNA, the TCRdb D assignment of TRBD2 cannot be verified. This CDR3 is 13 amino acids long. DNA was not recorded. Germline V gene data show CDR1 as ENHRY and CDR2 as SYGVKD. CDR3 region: CAISERFQETQYF.

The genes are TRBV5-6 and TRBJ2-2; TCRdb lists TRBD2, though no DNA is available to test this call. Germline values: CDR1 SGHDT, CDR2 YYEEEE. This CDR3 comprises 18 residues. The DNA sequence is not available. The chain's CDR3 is CASSLRGLAVANTGELFF.

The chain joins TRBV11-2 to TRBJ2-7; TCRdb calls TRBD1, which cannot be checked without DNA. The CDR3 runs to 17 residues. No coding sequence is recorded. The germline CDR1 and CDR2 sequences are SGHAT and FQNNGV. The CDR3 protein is CASSNDSRDREGYEQYF. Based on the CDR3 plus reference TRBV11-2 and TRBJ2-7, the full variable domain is EAGVAQSPRYKIIEKRQSVAFWCNPISGHATLYWYQQILGQGPKLLIQFQNNGVVDDSQLPKDRFSAERLKGVDSTLKIQPAKLEDSAVYLCASSNDSRDREGYEQYFGPGTRLTVT.